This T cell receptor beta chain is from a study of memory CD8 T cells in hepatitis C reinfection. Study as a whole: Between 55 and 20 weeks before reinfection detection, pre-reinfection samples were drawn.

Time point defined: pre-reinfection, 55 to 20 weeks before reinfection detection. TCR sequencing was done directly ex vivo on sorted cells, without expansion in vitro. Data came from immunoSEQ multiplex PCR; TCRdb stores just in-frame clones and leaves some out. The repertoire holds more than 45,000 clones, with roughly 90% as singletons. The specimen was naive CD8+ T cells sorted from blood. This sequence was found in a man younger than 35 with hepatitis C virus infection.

CDR3 DNA sequence: TGTGCCAGCAGTTACACCCTGCAGGGGTTGAACAATGAGCAGTTCTTC. Protein product: CASSYTLQGLNNEQFF. The chain links TRBV6-6 to TRBJ2-1; D might be TRBD1 (6 bases). CDR1 and CDR2 from the germline V gene are MNHNY and SVGAGI (reference sequence). V lost 2 bases, J lost 5 bases, and 16 bases lay in between. The CDR3 is 16 amino acids.